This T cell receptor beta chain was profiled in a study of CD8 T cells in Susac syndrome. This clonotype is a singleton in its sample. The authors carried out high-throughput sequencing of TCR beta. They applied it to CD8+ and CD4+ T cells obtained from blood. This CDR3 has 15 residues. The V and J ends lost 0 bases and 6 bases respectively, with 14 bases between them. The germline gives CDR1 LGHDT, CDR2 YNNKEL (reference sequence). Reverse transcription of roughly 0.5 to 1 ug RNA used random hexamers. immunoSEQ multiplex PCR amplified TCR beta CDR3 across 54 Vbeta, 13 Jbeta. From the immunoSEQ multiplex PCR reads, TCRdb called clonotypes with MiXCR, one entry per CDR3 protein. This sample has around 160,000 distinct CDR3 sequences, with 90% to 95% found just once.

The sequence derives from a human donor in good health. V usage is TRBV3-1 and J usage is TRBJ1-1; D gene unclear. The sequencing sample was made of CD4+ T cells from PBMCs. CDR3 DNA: TGTGCCAGCAGCCAAGATGAAGTGGGCAACGCTGAAGCTTTCTTT. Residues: CASSQDEVGNAEAFF.